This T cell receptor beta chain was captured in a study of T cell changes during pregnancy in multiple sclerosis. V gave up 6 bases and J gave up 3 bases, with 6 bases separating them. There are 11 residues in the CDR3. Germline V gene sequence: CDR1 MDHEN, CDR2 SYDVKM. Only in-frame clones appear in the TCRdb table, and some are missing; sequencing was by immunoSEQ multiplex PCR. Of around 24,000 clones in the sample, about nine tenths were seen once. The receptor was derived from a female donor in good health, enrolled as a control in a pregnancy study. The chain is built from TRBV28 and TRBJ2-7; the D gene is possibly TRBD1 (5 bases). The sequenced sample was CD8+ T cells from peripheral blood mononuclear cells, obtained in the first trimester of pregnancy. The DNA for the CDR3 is TGTGCCAGCAGAGGGGTCTACGAGCAGTACTTC. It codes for CASRGVYEQYF.